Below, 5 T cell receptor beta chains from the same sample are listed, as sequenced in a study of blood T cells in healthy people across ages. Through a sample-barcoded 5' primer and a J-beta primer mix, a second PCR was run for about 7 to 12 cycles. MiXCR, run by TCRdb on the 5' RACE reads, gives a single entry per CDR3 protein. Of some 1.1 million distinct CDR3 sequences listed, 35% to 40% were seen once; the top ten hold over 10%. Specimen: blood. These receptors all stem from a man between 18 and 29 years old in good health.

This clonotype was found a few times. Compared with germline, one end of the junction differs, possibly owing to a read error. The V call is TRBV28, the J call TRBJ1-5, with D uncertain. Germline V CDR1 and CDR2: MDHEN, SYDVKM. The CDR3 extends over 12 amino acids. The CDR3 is CASTLWSQPQHF. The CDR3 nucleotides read TGTGCCAGCACTTTATGGAGTCAGCCCCAGCATTTT.

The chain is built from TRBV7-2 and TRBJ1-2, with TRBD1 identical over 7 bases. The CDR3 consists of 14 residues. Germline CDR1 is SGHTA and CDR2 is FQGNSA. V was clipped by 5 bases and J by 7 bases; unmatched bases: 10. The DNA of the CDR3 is TGTGCCAGCAGCCGTCAGGGGGAGGAGACTGGCTACACCTTC. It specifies CASSRQGEETGYTF.

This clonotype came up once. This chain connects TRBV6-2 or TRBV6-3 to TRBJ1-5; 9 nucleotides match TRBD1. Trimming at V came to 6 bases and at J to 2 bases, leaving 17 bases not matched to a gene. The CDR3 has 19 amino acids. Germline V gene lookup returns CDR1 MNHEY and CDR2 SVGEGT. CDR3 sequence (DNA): TGTGCCAGCAGCCGCCCCGTGGGGACAGGGCGCAGGGGCAATCAGCCCCAGCATTTT. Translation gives CASSRPVGTGRRGNQPQHF.

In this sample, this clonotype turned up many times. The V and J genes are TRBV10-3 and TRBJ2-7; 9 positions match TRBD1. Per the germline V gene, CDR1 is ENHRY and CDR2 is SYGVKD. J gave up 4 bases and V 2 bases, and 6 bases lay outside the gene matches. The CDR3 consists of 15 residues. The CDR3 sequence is CAISETGQGSYEQYF. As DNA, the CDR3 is TGTGCCATCAGTGAGACGGGACAGGGTTCGTACGAGCAGTACTTC.

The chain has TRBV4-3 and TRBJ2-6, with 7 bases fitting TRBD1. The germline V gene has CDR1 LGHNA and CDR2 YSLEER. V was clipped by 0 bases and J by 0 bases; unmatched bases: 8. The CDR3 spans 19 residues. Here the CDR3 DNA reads TGCGCCAGCAGCCAAGAATTTCGGACAGGCCGCTCTGGGGCCAACGTCCTGACTTTC. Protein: CASSQEFRTGRSGANVLTF.